The 24 T cell receptor beta chains given below trace back to one sample, sequenced in a study of T-cell reconstitution after alpha-beta-depleted transplantation in children. Preparation of the TCRbeta library involved a method that used unique molecular identifiers. TCRdb itself ran the PCR reads through MiXCR, one entry per CDR3 protein. The top ten clones hold 28% of a sample with about 980,000 distinct CDR3 sequences, about 26% of them seen once. Here the sequenced sample was PBMCs, mostly from graft donor cells, taken 360 days after TCRalphabeta/CD19-depleted stem cell transplant. These receptor sequences come from a boy under three years old who had a stem cell transplant for SCID, so the T cells may come from the graft donor.

The chain couples TRBV4-3 to TRBJ2-1; 10 bases fit TRBD1. This CDR3 is built from 17 residues. Trimming cost V 0 bases and J 2 bases; bases outside gene matches: 4. CDR1 is LGHNA, CDR2 YSLEER, per germline. CDR3 residues: CASSQDLGQGPYNEQFF. In DNA, the CDR3 is TGCGCCAGCAGCCAAGATTTGGGACAGGGGCCCTACAATGAGCAGTTCTTC.

V and J are TRBV7-2 and TRBJ1-5, with 7 bases aligning to TRBD1. Trimming removed 5 bases from V and 0 bases from J; junction bases left unmatched: 7. The CDR3 length is 16 residues. The V gene's germline CDR1 is SGHTA and CDR2 FQGNSA. The CDR3 sequence is CASSARQGLSNQPQHF. DNA of the CDR3: TGTGCCAGCAGCGCACGACAGGGCCTTAGCAATCAGCCCCAGCATTTT.

The gene calls are TRBV7-3 and TRBJ2-3, with 10 bases lining up with TRBD2. The V and J ends lost 5 bases and 5 bases, in that order; junction bases with no gene match: 10. This CDR3 has 16 residues. Per germline, CDR1 SGHTA and CDR2 FQGTGA. The CDR3 DNA follows: TGTGCCAGCAGCCCAACCCTAGCGGGGGCACGAGATACGCAGTATTTT. Residues: CASSPTLAGARDTQYF. Drawing the rest from reference TRBV7-3 and TRBJ2-3, the complete variable domain is GAGVSQTPSNKVTEKGKYVELRCDPISGHTALYWYRQSLGQGPEFLIYFQGTGAADDSGLPNDRFFAVRPEGSVSTLKIQRTERGDSAVYLCASSPTLAGARDTQYFGPGTRLTVL.

This rearrangement joins TRBV6-1 to TRBJ2-4; D is unclear. CDR3 size: 15 residues. Trimming left V 4 bases short and J 2 bases short, with 12 bases between. The germline V gene encodes CDR1 MNHNS and CDR2 SASEGT. The CDR3 loop is CASSGPGWPKNIQYF. The DNA of the CDR3 is TGTGCCAGCAGTGGCCCCGGTTGGCCCAAAAACATTCAGTACTTC.

The V and J genes are TRBV20-1 and TRBJ1-5; D is perhaps TRBD1 (6 bases). This CDR3 is 15 amino acids long. Germline CDR1 reads DFQATT; CDR2 reads SNEGSKA (reference sequence). V lost 3 bases and J 0 bases, leaving 12 bases between the germline ends. CDR3 region: CSASGQTYSNQPQHF. For the CDR3, the DNA is TGCAGTGCTAGTGGACAGACATATAGCAATCAGCCCCAGCATTTT.

This sequence joins TRBV5-4 and TRBJ1-1, with D maybe TRBD1 (5 bases). The V gene lost 5 bases and the J gene lost 4 bases, with 18 bases spanning the gap. Germline assignment: CDR1 SGHNT and CDR2 YYREEE (reference sequence). The CDR3 is made up of 15 amino acids. CDR3 nucleotide sequence: TGTGCCAGCAGGCTCACCGGGGCCGGGCGCACTGAAGCTTTCTTT. Protein sequence: CASRLTGAGRTEAFF.

The rearrangement joins TRBV24-1 to TRBJ2-3, with D hard to call. CDR1 KGHDR and CDR2 SFDVKD come from the germline V gene. The CDR3 extends over 15 amino acids. V was pared by 5 bases and J by 1 base, with 12 bases between. CDR3 DNA: TGTGCCACCAGTGGAGCAGTTCGGGGCACAGATACGCAGTATTTT. It specifies CATSGAVRGTDTQYF.

This clonotype was seen a handful of times. The chain links TRBV25-1 to TRBJ1-4, with D uncertain. This CDR3 has 16 residues. The germline V and J ends were trimmed by 3 bases and 0 bases, with 11 bases remaining between them. Germline V gene data show CDR1 as MGHDK and CDR2 as SYGVNS. The CDR3 here is CASSDSHGATNEKLFF. The DNA of the CDR3 is TGTGCCAGCAGTGACTCACATGGTGCAACTAATGAAAAACTGTTTTTT.

The rearrangement links TRBV10-3 to TRBJ2-7; D is possibly TRBD1 (6 bases). The germline V gene has CDR1 ENHRY and CDR2 SYGVKD. The CDR3 extends over 12 amino acids. The V end was cut by 5 bases, the J end by 6 bases, with 11 bases between. The CDR3: CAISKGTFEQYF. In nucleotides, the CDR3 is TGTGCCATCAGTAAAGGGACATTCGAGCAGTACTTC.

The genes are TRBV27 and TRBJ2-3, with D perhaps matching TRBD1 (5 bases). The germline CDR1 and CDR2 sequences are MNHEY and SMNVEV (reference sequence). Between the trimmed V and J ends, which lost 6 bases and 4 bases, there was a span of 14 bases. CDR3 size: 14 residues. The CDR3 sequence: CASRNRQIPDTQYF. The CDR3 nucleotides read TGTGCCAGCAGAAACAGACAGATCCCAGATACGCAGTATTTT.

This clonotype was found a few times. The chain couples TRBV12-3 or TRBV12-4 to TRBJ2-1, with TRBD2 matching 9 bases. V lost 3 bases to trimming and J lost 7 bases; unmatched junction nucleotides: 4. This CDR3 region has 14 residues. The CDR3 loop reads CASSFLAGANEQFF. The CDR3 DNA sequence: TGTGCCAGCAGTTTTTTAGCGGGGGCGAATGAGCAGTTCTTC.

The J gene is TRBJ1-1, the V gene TRBV20-1, with 8 bases lining up with TRBD1. CDR1 is DFQATT and CDR2 is SNEGSKA in the germline V gene (reference sequence). Germline trimming cut 2 bases from V and 5 bases from J; bases unmatched to any gene: 13. This CDR3 comprises 16 residues. The CDR3 loop reads CSARPPRQGRRTEAFF. CDR3 nucleotide sequence: TGCAGTGCTAGACCCCCTAGACAGGGGAGGAGGACTGAAGCTTTCTTT.

J is TRBJ1-1 and V is TRBV14; D not certain. The germline gives CDR1 SGHDN, CDR2 FVKESK. With 0 bases removed from V and 4 bases from J, the gap between germline ends came to 3 bases. The CDR3 totals 12 residues. As DNA, the CDR3 is TGTGCCAGCAGCCAAGATTTCACTGAAGCTTTCTTT. Encoded protein: CASSQDFTEAFF. Together with reference TRBV14 and TRBJ1-1, the CDR3 gives the full variable domain: EAGVTQFPSHSVIEKGQTVTLRCDPISGHDNLYWYRRVMGKEIKFLLHFVKESKQDESGMPNNRFLAERTGGTYSTLKVQPAELEDSGVYFCASSQDFTEAFFGQGTRLTVV.

This clonotype was recorded a few times. The genes are TRBV20-1 and TRBJ2-5, with D perhaps given as TRBD1 or TRBD2 (5 bases each). Germline assignment: CDR1 DFQATT and CDR2 SNEGSKA (reference sequence). This CDR3 has 13 amino acids. V shed 5 bases and J shed 4 bases, with 14 bases lying between them. In nucleotides, the CDR3 is TGCAGTGCTCGGGACCCCGGTTTAGAGACCCAGTACTTC. Translating it yields CSARDPGLETQYF.

This clonotype came up a few times. The V and J genes are TRBV20-1 and TRBJ1-2; 7 bases map to TRBD1. The CDR3 spans 12 residues. Germline V gene data show CDR1 as DFQATT and CDR2 as SNEGSKA (reference sequence). V shed 3 bases and J 5 bases; nucleotides not matched to a gene: 3. The CDR3 bases are TGCAGTGCTAGTGGGACAGCATATGGCTACACCTTC. Amino acid sequence: CSASGTAYGYTF.

This chain connects TRBV20-1 to TRBJ2-7, with 9 bases aligning to TRBD1. V shed 5 bases, J shed 7 bases, and the junction held 12 bases outside the gene matches. CDR3 length: 14 amino acids. Germline CDR1 is DFQATT and CDR2 is SNEGSKA (reference sequence). For the CDR3, the DNA is TGCAGTGCTCCCCTTGGGACAGGGCCGCGGGAGCAGTACTTC. It encodes CSAPLGTGPREQYF.

This sequence joins TRBV7-2 and TRBJ1-1; 7 bases line up with TRBD1. Trimming at V came to 5 bases and at J to 10 bases, leaving 10 bases not matched to a gene. This CDR3 has 13 residues. Germline V gene lookup returns CDR1 SGHTA and CDR2 FQGNSA. This CDR3 reads CASSARQGLRAFF. In nucleotides, the CDR3 is TGTGCCAGCAGCGCCCGACAGGGTTTGCGAGCTTTCTTT.

The chain's CDR3 is CSGRQPSYNEQFF. The CDR3 DNA reads as TGCAGCGGCCGACAACCCTCCTACAATGAGCAGTTCTTC. The V gene is TRBV29-1, the J gene TRBJ2-1; D is uncertain. Germline values: CDR1 SQVTM, CDR2 ANQGSEA. Trimming removed 7 bases at V and 0 bases at J, with 10 bases between. The CDR3 runs to 13 residues.

This clonotype turned up a few times. The V gene is TRBV20-1, the J gene TRBJ2-7; D is unresolved. V was pared by 0 bases and J by 2 bases, with 11 bases between. The germline V gene encodes CDR1 DFQATT and CDR2 SNEGSKA (reference sequence). The CDR3 runs 14 residues. The DNA for the CDR3 is TGCAGTGCTAGAGATCTCTGGGGTACCTACGAGCAGTACTTC. Translating it yields CSARDLWGTYEQYF.

This sequence joins TRBV9 and TRBJ1-1; possibly TRBD1 for D (6 bases). Trimming cost V 3 bases and J 5 bases, with 14 bases left between them. Germline-derived CDR1 and CDR2 are SGDLS and YYNGEE. CDR3 size: 14 residues. The CDR3 DNA reads TGTGCCAGCAGCGCAAAAACAGGGACGACTGAAGCTTTCTTT. It specifies CASSAKTGTTEAFF.

The chain joins TRBV4-1 to TRBJ2-5; D unresolved. Per germline, CDR1 MGHRA and CDR2 YSYEKL. The CDR3 loop spans 13 amino acids. V was cut by 6 bases and J by 3 bases, with 11 bases left in between. The CDR3 sequence: CASSDLTKETQYF. As DNA, the CDR3 is TGCGCCAGCAGTGACCTTACCAAAGAGACCCAGTACTTC.

The chain recombines TRBV5-1 with TRBJ2-2, with 7 nucleotides matching TRBD1. Germline lookup yields CDR1 SGHRS and CDR2 YFSETQ. The CDR3 is made up of 18 amino acids. V was pared by 0 bases and J by 0 bases, with 8 bases of the junction left unmatched. CDR3 bases: TGCGCCAGCAGCTTGGCCCGCGACAGGGTAGCGAACACCGGGGAGCTGTTTTTT. It codes for CASSLARDRVANTGELFF.

The V and J genes are TRBV6-1 and TRBJ2-5; the match to TRBD2 covers 12 bases. The CDR3 covers 17 residues. The germline V gene encodes CDR1 MNHNS and CDR2 SASEGT. Losses at the gene ends were 6 bases for V and 4 bases for J; bases not matched to a gene: 12. CDR3 in DNA: TGTGCCAGCAGAAGGACTAGCGGGGAGCTCCGGGGAGAGACCCAGTACTTC. Residues: CASRRTSGELRGETQYF.

The chain links TRBV6-1 to TRBJ2-3, with a possible D match to TRBD2 (6 bases). This CDR3 spans 16 amino acids. The germline gives CDR1 MNHNS, CDR2 SASEGT. V gave up 8 bases and J gave up 0 bases, with 18 bases separating them. The CDR3 reads CASDRGLGLSTDTQYF. CDR3 sequence (DNA): TGTGCCAGCGATAGGGGACTCGGATTGAGCACAGATACGCAGTATTTT.